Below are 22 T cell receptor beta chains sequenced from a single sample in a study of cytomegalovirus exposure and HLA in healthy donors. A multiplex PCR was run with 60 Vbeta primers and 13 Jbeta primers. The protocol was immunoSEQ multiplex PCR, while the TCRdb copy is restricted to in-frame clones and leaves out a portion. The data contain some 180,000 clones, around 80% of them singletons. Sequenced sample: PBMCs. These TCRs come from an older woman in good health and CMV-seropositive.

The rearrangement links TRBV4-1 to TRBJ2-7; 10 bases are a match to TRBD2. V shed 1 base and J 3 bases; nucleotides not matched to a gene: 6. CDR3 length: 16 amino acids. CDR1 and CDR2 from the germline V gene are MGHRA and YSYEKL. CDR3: CASSQVQREGGYEQYF. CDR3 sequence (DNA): TGCGCCAGCAGCCAAGTTCAGCGGGAGGGCGGCTACGAGCAGTACTTC.

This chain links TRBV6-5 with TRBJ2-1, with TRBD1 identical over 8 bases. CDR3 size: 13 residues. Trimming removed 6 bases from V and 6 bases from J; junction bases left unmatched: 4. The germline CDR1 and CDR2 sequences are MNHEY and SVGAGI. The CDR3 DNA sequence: TGTGCCAGCAGGCAGGGGGCACCCAATGAGCAGTTCTTC. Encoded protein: CASRQGAPNEQFF.

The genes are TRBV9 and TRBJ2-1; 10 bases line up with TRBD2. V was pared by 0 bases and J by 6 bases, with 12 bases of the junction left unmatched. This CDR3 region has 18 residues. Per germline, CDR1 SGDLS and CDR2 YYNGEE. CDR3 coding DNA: TGTGCCAGCAGCGTAGGTTCTAGCGGGAGCTTTGGTGGCAATGAGCAGTTCTTC. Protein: CASSVGSSGSFGGNEQFF. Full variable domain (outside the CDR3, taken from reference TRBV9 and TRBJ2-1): DSGVTQTPKHLITATGQRVTLRCSPRSGDLSVYWYQQSLDQGLQFLIQYYNGEERAKGNILERFSAQQFPDLHSELNLSSLELGDSALYFCASSVGSSGSFGGNEQFFGPGTRLTVL.

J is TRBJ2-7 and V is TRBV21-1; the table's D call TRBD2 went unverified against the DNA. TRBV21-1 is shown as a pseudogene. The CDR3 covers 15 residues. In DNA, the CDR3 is TGTGCCAGCAGCCCACAGCGGGAGGCGTCCCTGGAGCAGTACTTC. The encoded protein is CASSPQREASLEQYF.

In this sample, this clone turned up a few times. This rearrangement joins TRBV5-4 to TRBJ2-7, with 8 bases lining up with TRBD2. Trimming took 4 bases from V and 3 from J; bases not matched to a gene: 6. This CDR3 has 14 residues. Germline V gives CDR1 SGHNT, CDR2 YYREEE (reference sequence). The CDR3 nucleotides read TGTGCCAGCAGCCGAGGGACTAGTGTCTACGAGCAGTACTTC. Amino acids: CASSRGTSVYEQYF. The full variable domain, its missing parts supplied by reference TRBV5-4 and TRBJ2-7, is ETGVTQSPTHLIKTRGQQVTLRCSSQSGHNTVSWYQQALGQGPQFIFQYYREEENGRGNFPPRFSGLQFPNYSSELNVNALELDDSALYLCASSRGTSVYEQYFGPGTRLTVT.

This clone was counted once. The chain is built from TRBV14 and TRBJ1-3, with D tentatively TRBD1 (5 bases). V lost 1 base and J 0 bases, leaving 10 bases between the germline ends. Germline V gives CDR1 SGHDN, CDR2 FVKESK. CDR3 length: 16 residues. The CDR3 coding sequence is TGTGCCAGCAGCCAAGGGGGCCCGCGCTCTGGAAACACCATATATTTT. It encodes CASSQGGPRSGNTIYF.

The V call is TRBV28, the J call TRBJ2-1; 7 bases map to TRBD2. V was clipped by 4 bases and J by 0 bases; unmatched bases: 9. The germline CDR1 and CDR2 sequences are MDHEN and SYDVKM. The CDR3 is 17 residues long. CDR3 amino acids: CASSSPGPGGSYNEQFF. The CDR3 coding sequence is TGTGCCAGCAGTTCCCCAGGCCCGGGGGGCTCCTACAATGAGCAGTTCTTC.

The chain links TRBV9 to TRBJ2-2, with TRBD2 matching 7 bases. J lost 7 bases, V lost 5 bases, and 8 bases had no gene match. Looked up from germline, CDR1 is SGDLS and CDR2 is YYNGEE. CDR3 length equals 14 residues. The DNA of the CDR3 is TGTGCCAGCAGTTTCGGACTAGTCGGCGGGGAGCTGTTTTTT. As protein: CASSFGLVGGELFF.

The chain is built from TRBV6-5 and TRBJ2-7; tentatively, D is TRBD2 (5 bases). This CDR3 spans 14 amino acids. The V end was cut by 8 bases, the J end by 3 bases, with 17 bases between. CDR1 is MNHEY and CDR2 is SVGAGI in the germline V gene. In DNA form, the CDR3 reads TGTGCCAGCCGCCGGTCGGCAGGACTCTACGAGCAGTACTTC. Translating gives CASRRSAGLYEQYF.

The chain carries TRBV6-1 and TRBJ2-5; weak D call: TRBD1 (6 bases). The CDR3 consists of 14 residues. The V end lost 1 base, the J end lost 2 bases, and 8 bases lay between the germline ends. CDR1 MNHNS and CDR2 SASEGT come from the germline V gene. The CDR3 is CASSEGTAQETQYF. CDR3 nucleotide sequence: TGTGCCAGCAGTGAAGGGACAGCTCAAGAGACCCAGTACTTC.

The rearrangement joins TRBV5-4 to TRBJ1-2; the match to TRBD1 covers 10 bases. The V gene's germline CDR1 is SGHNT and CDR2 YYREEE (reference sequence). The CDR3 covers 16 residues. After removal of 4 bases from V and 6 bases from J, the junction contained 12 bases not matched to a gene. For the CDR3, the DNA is TGTGCCAGCAGCCCGGACCCGGGACAGGGGATGGATGGCTACACCTTC. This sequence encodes CASSPDPGQGMDGYTF. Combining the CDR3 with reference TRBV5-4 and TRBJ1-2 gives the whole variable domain ETGVTQSPTHLIKTRGQQVTLRCSSQSGHNTVSWYQQALGQGPQFIFQYYREEENGRGNFPPRFSGLQFPNYSSELNVNALELDDSALYLCASSPDPGQGMDGYTFGSGTRLTVV.

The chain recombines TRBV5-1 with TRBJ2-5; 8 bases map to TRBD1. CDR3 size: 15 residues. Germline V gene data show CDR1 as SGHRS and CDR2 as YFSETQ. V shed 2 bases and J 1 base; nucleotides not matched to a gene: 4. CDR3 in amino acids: CASSLVGQGQETQYF. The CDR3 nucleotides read TGCGCCAGCAGCTTAGTTGGACAGGGCCAAGAGACCCAGTACTTC.

Written as DNA, the CDR3 is TGTGCCAGCAGCTTGACCCGGGGGAACTACGAGCAGTACTTC. Amino acids: CASSLTRGNYEQYF. The chain recombines TRBV5-4 with TRBJ2-7, with a tentative D call TRBD2 (6 bases). This CDR3 contains 14 residues. Trimming took off 1 base at V and 3 bases at J, with 11 bases between the two ends. Germline CDR1 is SGHNT and CDR2 is YYREEE (reference sequence).

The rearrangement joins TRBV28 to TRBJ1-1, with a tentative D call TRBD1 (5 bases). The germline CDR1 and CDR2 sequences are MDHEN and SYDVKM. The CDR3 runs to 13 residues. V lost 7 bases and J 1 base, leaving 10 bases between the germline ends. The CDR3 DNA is TGTGCCAGCAACGGGACTCCGAACACTGAAGCTTTCTTT. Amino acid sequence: CASNGTPNTEAFF.

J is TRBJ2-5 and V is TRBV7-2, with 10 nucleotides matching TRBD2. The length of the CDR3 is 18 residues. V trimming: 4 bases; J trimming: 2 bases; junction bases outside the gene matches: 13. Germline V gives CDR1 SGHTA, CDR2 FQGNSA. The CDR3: CASSSISVSGGGQETQYF. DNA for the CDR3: TGTGCCAGCAGCTCAATTAGCGTCAGCGGGGGGGGGCAAGAGACCCAGTACTTC.

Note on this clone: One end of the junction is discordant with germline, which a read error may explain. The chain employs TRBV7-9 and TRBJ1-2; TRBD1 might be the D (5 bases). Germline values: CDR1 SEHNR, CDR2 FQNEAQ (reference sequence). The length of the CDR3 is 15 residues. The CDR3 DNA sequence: TGTGCCAGCAGCGTAGCAATTGGGGCTTCAGGCGGCTACACCTTC. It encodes CASSVAIGASGGYTF.

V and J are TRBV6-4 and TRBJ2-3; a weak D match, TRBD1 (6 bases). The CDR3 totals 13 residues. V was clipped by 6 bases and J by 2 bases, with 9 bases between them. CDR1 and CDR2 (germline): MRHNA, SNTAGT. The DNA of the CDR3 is TGTGCCAGCAGGGGGGCCCTCACAGATACGCAGTATTTT. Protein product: CASRGALTDTQYF.

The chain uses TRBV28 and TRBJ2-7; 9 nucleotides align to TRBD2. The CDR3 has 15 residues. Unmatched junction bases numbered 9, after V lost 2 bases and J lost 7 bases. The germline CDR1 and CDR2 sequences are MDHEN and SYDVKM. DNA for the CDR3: TGTGCCAGCAGTTTAAGCGGGACTAGCAATAGGGAGCAGTACTTC. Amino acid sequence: CASSLSGTSNREQYF.

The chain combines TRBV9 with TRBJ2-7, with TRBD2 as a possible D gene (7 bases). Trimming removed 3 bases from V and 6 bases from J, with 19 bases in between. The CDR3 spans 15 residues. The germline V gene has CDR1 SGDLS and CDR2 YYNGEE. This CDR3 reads CASSARGGGHSEQYF. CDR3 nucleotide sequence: TGTGCCAGCAGCGCCAGAGGGGGGGGCCATTCCGAGCAGTACTTC. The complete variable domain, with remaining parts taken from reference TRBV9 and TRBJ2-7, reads DSGVTQTPKHLITATGQRVTLRCSPRSGDLSVYWYQQSLDQGLQFLIQYYNGEERAKGNILERFSAQQFPDLHSELNLSSLELGDSALYFCASSARGGGHSEQYFGPGTRLTVT.

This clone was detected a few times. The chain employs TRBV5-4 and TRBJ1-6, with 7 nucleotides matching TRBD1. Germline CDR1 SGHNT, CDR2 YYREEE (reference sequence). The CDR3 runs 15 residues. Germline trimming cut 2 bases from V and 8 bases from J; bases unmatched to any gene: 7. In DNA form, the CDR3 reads TGTGCCAGCAGCTTTGGGGGGACAGAATATTCACCCCTCCACTTT. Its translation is CASSFGGTEYSPLHF.

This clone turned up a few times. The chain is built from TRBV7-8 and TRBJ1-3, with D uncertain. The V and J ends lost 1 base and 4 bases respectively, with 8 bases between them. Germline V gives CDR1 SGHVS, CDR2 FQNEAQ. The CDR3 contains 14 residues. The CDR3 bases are TGTGCCAGCAGCTTAGTAACAGCCGGAAACACCATATATTTT. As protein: CASSLVTAGNTIYF.

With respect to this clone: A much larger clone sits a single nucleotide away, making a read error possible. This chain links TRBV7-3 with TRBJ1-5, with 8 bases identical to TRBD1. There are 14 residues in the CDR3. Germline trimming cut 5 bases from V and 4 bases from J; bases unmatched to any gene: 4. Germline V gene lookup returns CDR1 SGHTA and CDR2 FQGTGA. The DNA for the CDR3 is TGTGCCAGCAGCCCCCGACAGGGGAATCAGCCCCAGCATTTT. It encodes CASSPRQGNQPQHF.